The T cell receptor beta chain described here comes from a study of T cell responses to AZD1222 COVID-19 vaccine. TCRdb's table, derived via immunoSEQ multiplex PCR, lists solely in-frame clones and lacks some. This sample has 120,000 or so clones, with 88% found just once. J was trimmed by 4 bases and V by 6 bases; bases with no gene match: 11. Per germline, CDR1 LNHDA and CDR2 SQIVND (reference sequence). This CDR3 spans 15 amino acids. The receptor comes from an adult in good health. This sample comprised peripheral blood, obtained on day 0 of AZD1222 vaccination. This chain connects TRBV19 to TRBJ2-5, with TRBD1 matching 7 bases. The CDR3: CASSPGQAGRETQYF. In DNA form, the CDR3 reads TGTGCCAGTAGCCCCGGACAGGCCGGGCGAGAGACCCAGTACTTC.